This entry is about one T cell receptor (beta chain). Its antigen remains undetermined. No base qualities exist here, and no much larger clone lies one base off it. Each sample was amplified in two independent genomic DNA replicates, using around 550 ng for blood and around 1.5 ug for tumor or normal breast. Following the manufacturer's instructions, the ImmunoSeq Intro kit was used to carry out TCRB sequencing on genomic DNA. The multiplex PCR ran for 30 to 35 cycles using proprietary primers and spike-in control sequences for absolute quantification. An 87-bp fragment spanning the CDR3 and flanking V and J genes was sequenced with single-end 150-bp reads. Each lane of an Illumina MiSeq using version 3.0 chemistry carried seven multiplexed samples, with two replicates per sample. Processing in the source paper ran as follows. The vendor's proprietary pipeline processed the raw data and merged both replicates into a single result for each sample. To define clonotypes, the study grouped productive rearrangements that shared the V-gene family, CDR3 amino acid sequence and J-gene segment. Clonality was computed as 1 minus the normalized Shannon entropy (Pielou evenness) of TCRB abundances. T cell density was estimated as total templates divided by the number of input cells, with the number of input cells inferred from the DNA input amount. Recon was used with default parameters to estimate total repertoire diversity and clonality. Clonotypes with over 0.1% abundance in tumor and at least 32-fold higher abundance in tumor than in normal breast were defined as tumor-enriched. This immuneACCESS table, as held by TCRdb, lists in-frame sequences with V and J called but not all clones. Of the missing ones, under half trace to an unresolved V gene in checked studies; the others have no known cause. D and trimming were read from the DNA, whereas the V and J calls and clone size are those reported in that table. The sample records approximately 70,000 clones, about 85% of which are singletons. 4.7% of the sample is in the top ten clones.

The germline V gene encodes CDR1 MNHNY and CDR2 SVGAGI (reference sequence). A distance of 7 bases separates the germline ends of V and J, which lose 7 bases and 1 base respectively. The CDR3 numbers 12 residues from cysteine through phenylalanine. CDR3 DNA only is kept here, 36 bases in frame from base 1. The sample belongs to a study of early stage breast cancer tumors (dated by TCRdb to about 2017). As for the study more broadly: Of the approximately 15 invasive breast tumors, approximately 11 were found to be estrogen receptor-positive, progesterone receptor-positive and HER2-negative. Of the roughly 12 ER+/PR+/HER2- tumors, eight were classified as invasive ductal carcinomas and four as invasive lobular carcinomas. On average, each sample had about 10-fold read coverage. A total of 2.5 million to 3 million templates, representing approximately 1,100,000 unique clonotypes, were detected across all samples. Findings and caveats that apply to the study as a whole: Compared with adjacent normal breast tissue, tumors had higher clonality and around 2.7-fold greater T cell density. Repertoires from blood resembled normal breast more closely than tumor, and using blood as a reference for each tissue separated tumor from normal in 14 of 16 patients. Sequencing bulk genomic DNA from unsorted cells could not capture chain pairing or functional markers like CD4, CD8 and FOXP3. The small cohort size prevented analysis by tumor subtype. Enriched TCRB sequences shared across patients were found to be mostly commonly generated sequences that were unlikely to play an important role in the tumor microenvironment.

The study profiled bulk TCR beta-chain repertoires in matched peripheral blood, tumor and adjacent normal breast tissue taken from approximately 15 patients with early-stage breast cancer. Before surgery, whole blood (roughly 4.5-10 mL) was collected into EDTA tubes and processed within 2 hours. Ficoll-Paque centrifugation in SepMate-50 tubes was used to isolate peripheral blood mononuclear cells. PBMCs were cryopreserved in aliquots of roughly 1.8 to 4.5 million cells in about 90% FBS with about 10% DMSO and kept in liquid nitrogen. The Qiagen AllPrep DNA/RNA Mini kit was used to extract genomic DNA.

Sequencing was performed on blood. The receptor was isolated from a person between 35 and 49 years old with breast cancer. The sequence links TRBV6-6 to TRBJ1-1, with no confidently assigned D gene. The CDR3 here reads CASISGNTEAFF. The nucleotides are TGTGCCAGCATCTCAGGGAACACTGAAGCTTTCTTT.